This TCR beta chain was captured by sequencing in a study of T cell responses to AZD1222 COVID-19 vaccine (dated by TCRdb to the early 2020s). Notes on the research overall: AZD1222 recipients whose second dose came at about 4 weeks and those whose second dose came at about 12 weeks were combined into one group, since spike-specific TCR depth and breadth did not differ between the two schedules. Trial participants were enrolled by age into subgroups of 18-55, 56-69 and 70-plus years, and around 150, 29 and 61 TCR-sequenced participants, respectively, were included in these subgroups. A total of about 230 trial participants underwent TCR sequencing, of whom 200 to 220 received two doses of AZD1222 and 26 received two doses of the MenACWY control vaccine.

Overall study results and their limits: Conclusions about previously exposed vaccinees are limited, since just five to seven AZD1222 recipients were seropositive for SARS-CoV-2 at baseline. Reportedly, almost half of the unique spike-specific TCRs recognized epitopes lying outside the regions that are mutated in the B.1.351 and B.1.1.7 variants. After two AZD1222 doses, both the breadth and the depth of spike-specific TCRs were significantly higher than at day 0 and than in MenACWY recipients. In the small 56-69-year group, the increase in depth fell short of significance, most likely because of low power. Vaccine-associated CD4 TCRs spanned the whole spike protein, with dominant responses in regions 160-218 and 743-854. Participants were mostly white British and included more females than males, and it was suggested by the authors that clonal diversity may have been underestimated. Because no day 14 peak-response samples were available, repertoires were characterized only after the peak T cell response.

The CDR3 regions of human TCRbeta chains were analyzed by immunosequencing. Per the authors' processing: Repertoire TCRs were checked for matches against a reference library of SARS-CoV-2-specific TCRs that had been generated using the MIRA antigen-specificity platform. Breadth meant the fraction of unique TCRs that were SARS-CoV-2-associated, whereas depth meant the fraction of total T cells that were SARS-CoV-2-associated. Using the MIRA data, each spike-specific TCR was assigned both to the spike region to which the TCR was reactive and to a CD4 or CD8 class. Log10-transformed breadth and depth values were compared by one-way ANOVA with Sidak's multiple comparisons tests. TCRdb provides this immuneACCESS table in a form limited to in-frame rearrangements. Some clones are lacking; in checked studies, under half of them reflect an unresolved V gene, and why the rest are absent is not known. That table supplies the V and J calls and clone size; D and trimming were determined from the DNA. A total of 80,000 to 100,000 clones appear in this sample, more than 70% of them only once. Clones ranked in the top ten supply less than 15% of the sample.

CDR1 and CDR2 were assigned from the germline V gene as KGHSH and LQKENI. Taken from cysteine to phenylalanine, the CDR3 has 17 residues. Only CDR3 DNA is held: 51 bases, read in frame from base 1. Trimming accounts for 3 bases at V and 3 bases at J, while the number of junction bases matched to no gene is 10. In the paper's terms, the time point label means: baseline before first vaccination. The vaccinee samples were drawn from two UK trials, COV001 and COV002, one of which was a single-blind randomized controlled phase 2/3 trial testing AZD1222 (ChAdOx1 nCoV-19) in healthy adults. For TCRbeta chain sequencing, PBMC samples were collected from trial participants at day 0 and at day 28 after the second dose. Concerning this clone: Which antigen it targets is not known. One base away there is no much larger clone; base qualities are not given.

This chain joins TRBV18 to TRBJ2-1; TRBD2 aligns with 8 central bases. The specimen comprised peripheral blood, sampled on day 0 of AZD1222 vaccination. The receptor was derived from an adult in good health. This receptor has the CDR3 CASSPDFARGDYNEQFF. The DNA sequence is TGTGCCAGCTCACCCGACTTCGCGCGGGGGGACTACAATGAGCAGTTCTTC.